This T cell receptor beta chain came from a study of blood T cell repertoires in COVID-19. The overall study: Researchers got acute and convalescent COVID-19 samples from the United States, Italy and Spain. T cells, B-cell-depleted T cells, or PBMCs provided the cDNA or gDNA that served as material.

Authors' analysis steps: Estimates of nucleated cell counts were drawn from the amplification of reference gene primers. Method: immunoSEQ multiplex PCR; TCRdb's copy keeps in-frame clones and lacks some. V, J and clone size were drawn from that table, and D and trimming were deduced from the DNA. The sample yields 130,000 to 150,000 clones, over 75% seen once. After removal of 2 bases from V and 15 bases from J, the junction contained 9 bases not matched to a gene. This CDR3 has 13 amino acids. In germline, CDR1 is MDHEN, CDR2 SYDVKM. Specimen: peripheral blood. The clonotype comes from a man between 60 and 70 years old with active or convalescent COVID-19. The chain combines TRBV28 with TRBJ1-4; 7 bases line up with TRBD1. The CDR3 protein is CASSLPGQVFVFF. The DNA for the CDR3 is TGTGCCAGCAGTTTACCCGGACAGGTATTCGTGTTTTTT. Filled out from reference TRBV28 and TRBJ1-4, the complete variable domain reads DVKVTQSSRYLVKRTGEKVFLECVQDMDHENMFWYRQDPGLGLRLIYFSYDVKMKEKGDIPEGYSVSREKKERFSLILESASTNQTSMYLCASSLPGQVFVFFGSGTQLSVL.